These 9 T cell receptor beta chains share one sample of origin, sequenced in a study of spatial heterogeneity in lung cancer. Noted time point: sample taken at primary tumor resection. Whole RNA, isolated from tumor, nontumor lung or frozen PBMC, was sequenced without prior sorting. One entry per CDR3 protein results from TCRdb running MiXCR on the 5' RACE reads. The sample has 50,000 or so distinct CDR3 sequences, 12% seen once. The material sequenced was PBMCs, taken at surgery. The source of these receptors is a female donor with early-stage non-small cell lung cancer.

This clonotype showed up just a few times. CDR3 sequence (DNA): TGTGCCAGCAGCTTGAGCGCCGATAGCTCCTACGAGCAGTACTTC. It translates to CASSLSADSSYEQYF. The chain joins TRBV5-4 to TRBJ2-7, with no clear D. The V end was cut by 1 base, the J end by 0 bases, with 11 bases between. Germline loops: CDR1 SGHNT, CDR2 YYREEE (reference sequence). CDR3 length: 15 residues.

The chain joins TRBV29-1 to TRBJ2-3; 9 bases map to TRBD1. The V gene's germline CDR1 is SQVTM and CDR2 ANQGSEA. There are 12 residues in the CDR3. CDR3 in DNA: TGCAGGGACAGGGGACGCACAGATACGCAGTATTTT. It yields the protein CRDRGRTDTQYF.

The rearrangement uses TRBV5-1 and TRBJ1-2; no clear D. With 0 bases removed from V and 4 bases from J, the gap between germline ends came to 13 bases. The germline V gene encodes CDR1 SGHRS and CDR2 YFSETQ. This CDR3 is 15 amino acids long. CDR3 nucleotide sequence: TGCGCCAGCAGCTTGGAACGGCCCTTAGGCTATGGCTACACCTTC. Its translation is CASSLERPLGYGYTF.

V usage is TRBV30 and J usage is TRBJ1-5; D ambiguous. Trimming removed 4 bases from V and 0 bases from J, with 7 bases in between. The V gene's germline CDR1 is GTSNPN and CDR2 SVGIG (reference sequence). The CDR3 covers 13 residues. CDR3 nucleotides: TGTGCCTGGACCGACGGTAGCAATCAGCCCCAGCATTTT. Protein product: CAWTDGSNQPQHF.

This clonotype appeared many times. The chain joins TRBV7-8 to TRBJ2-1; no clear D gene. Trimming cost V 1 base and J 0 bases, with 7 bases left between them. CDR1 SGHVS and CDR2 FQNEAQ come from the germline V gene. This CDR3 region has 15 residues. The CDR3 DNA reads as TGTGCCAGCAGCTTAGAGCTGACCTCCTACAATGAGCAGTTCTTC. Residues: CASSLELTSYNEQFF.

Ten or more counts support this clonotype. V gene TRBV20-1 combines with J gene TRBJ2-7, with D possibly matching TRBD2 (6 bases). CDR1 and CDR2 (germline): DFQATT, SNEGSKA (reference sequence). This CDR3 is built from 14 residues. V was trimmed by 6 bases and J by 4 bases, leaving 19 bases between them. CDR3 loop: CSAVSGTRVYEQYF. The CDR3 DNA reads as TGCAGTGCCGTCTCGGGGACTCGCGTATACGAGCAGTACTTC.

This clonotype occurred a few times. The CDR3: CASSHWIGELFF. CDR3 in DNA: TGTGCCAGCAGCCATTGGATCGGGGAGCTGTTTTTT. The gene calls are TRBV7-9 and TRBJ2-2; D remains ambiguous. CDR1 SEHNR and CDR2 FQNEAQ come from the germline V gene (reference sequence). Trimming stripped 5 bases from V and 7 bases from J, with 8 bases between. The CDR3 extends over 12 amino acids. Full variable domain (remainder filled in from reference TRBV7-9 and TRBJ2-2): DTGVSQNPRHKITKRGQNVTFRCDPISEHNRLYWYRQTLGQGPEFLTYFQNEAQLEKSRLLSDRFSAERPKGSFSTLEIQRTEQGDSAMYLCASSHWIGELFFGEGSRLTVL.

The chain carries TRBV20-1 and TRBJ2-5; 13 nucleotides align to TRBD2. The trim removed 5 bases at V and 1 base at J, leaving 13 bases unmatched. CDR3 length: 18 amino acids. The V gene's germline CDR1 is DFQATT and CDR2 SNEGSKA (reference sequence). The CDR3 DNA reads TGCAGTGCTCACCCCGGACGGGGACTAGCGGGGACCCAAGAGACCCAGTACTTC. This sequence encodes CSAHPGRGLAGTQETQYF.

The chain uses TRBV5-1 and TRBJ1-4, with D tentatively TRBD1 (6 bases). The CDR3 spans 14 residues. CDR1 is SGHRS, CDR2 YFSETQ, per germline. V was cut by 4 bases and J by 7 bases, with 14 bases left in between. CDR3 DNA: TGCGCCAGCAGCGCCACAGGGCCACCTGAAAAACTGTTTTTT. Protein sequence: CASSATGPPEKLFF.